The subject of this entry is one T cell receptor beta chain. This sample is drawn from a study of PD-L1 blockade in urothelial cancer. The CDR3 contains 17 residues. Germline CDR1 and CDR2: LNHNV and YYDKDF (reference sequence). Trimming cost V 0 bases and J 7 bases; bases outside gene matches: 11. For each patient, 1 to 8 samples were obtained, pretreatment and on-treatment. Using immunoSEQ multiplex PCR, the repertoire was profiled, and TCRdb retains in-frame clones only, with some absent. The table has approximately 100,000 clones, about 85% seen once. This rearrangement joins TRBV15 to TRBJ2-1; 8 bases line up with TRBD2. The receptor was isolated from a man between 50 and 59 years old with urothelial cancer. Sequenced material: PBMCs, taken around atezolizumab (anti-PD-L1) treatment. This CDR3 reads CATSREWLGGLGNEQFF. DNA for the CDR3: TGTGCCACCAGCAGAGAATGGTTAGGGGGACTAGGAAATGAGCAGTTCTTC. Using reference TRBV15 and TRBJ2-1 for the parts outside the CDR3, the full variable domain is DAMVIQNPRYQVTQFGKPVTLSCSQTLNHNVMYWYQQKSSQAPKLLFHYYDKDFNNEADTPDNFQSRRPNTSFCFLDIRSPGLGDTAMYLCATSREWLGGLGNEQFFGPGTRLTVL.